This passage covers 13 T cell receptor beta chains from one sample sequenced in a study of brain T cells in children with intractable seizures. Libraries were prepared by immunoSEQ multiplex PCR; TCRdb keeps only in-frame clonotypes and omits some of them. The table includes about 76,000 clones, just over 90% detected once. The sequences come from peripheral blood, collected at surgery. Every receptor here comes from a boy less than two years old with tuberous sclerosis and intractable seizures.

The rearrangement joins TRBV7-2 to TRBJ1-1; a weak D match, TRBD1 (6 bases). The ends were cut back, 1 base at V and 11 bases at J, with 26 bases in the middle. The CDR3 is made up of 17 amino acids. Per the germline V gene, CDR1 is SGHTA and CDR2 is FQGNSA. Here the CDR3 DNA reads TGTGCCAGCAGCTTAGTTCCCTCGGGGGGCGGAATCGGTTGGGCTTTCTTT. It codes for CASSLVPSGGGIGWAFF. The full variable domain, with the rest looked up from reference TRBV7-2 and TRBJ1-1, is GAGVSQSPSNKVTEKGKDVELRCDPISGHTALYWYRQSLGQGLEFLIYFQGNSAPDKSGLPSDRFSAERTGGSVSTLTIQRTQQEDSAVYLCASSLVPSGGGIGWAFFGQGTRLTVV.

As for this clone: An end of the junction does not agree with germline; a read error may underlie this. The chain joins TRBV4-2 to TRBJ2-4, with unresolved D. The CDR3 length is 15 residues. The germline V gene has CDR1 LGHNA and CDR2 YNFKEQ. For the CDR3, the DNA is TGTGCCAGCAGCCAAGATAGATCAGCCAAAGACATTCAGTACTTC. Translating it yields CASSQDRSAKDIQYF.

The chain couples TRBV3-1 (or the pseudogene TRBV3-2) to TRBJ2-5; no reliable D call. V dropped 1 base and J dropped 5 bases, with 8 bases sitting between them. The CDR3 consists of 13 residues. Per the germline V gene, CDR1 is LGHDT and CDR2 is YNNKEL (reference sequence). CDR3 bases: TGTGCCAGCAGCCAAGGCCTCCTGGAGACCCAGTACTTC. This translates into CASSQGLLETQYF.

The chain couples TRBV27 to TRBJ2-7, with D possibly being TRBD2 (5 bases). The CDR3 is made up of 17 amino acids. Trimming removed 5 bases at V and 0 bases at J, with 20 bases between. From germline, CDR1 is MNHEY and CDR2 SMNVEV (reference sequence). The chain's CDR3 is CASSPIRGFGFSYEQYF. CDR3 nucleotides: TGTGCCAGCAGTCCCATTCGGGGTTTTGGGTTCTCCTACGAGCAGTACTTC.

This clone was observed a single time. The chain recombines TRBV21-1 with TRBJ2-2; no check of the table's D call, TRBD2, against the DNA was made. TRBV21-1 is a pseudogene. CDR3 size: 18 residues. CDR3 coding DNA: TGTGCCAGCAGCGTGGGACTAGCGGGAGGGCCTGGGACCGGGGAGCTGTTTTTT. Protein product: CASSVGLAGGPGTGELFF.

The rearrangement links TRBV5-4 to TRBJ2-3, with TRBD2 identical over 10 bases. The CDR3 contains 15 residues. Germline values: CDR1 SGHNT, CDR2 YYREEE (reference sequence). Trimming cost V 4 bases and J 1 base; bases outside gene matches: 3. CDR3 coding DNA: TGTGCCAGCAGCCCCGGGACTAGCGGCACAGATACGCAGTATTTT. Encoded protein: CASSPGTSGTDTQYF.

The chain joins TRBV6-6 to TRBJ2-2; no definite D call. CDR3 length: 12 amino acids. CDR1 MNHNY and CDR2 SVGAGI come from the germline V gene (reference sequence). Trimming removed 10 bases at V and 6 bases at J, with 12 bases between. CDR3 DNA sequence: TGTGCCATCTTCACCGGAGCCGGGGAGCTGTTTTTT. Translated: CAIFTGAGELFF.

This clone was detected once. The chain combines TRBV10-3 with TRBJ2-7; 9 nucleotides match TRBD1. Germline V gene data show CDR1 as ENHRY and CDR2 as SYGVKD. V lost 8 bases, J lost 5 bases, and 4 bases stayed unmatched. This CDR3 is built from 12 residues. The CDR3 DNA follows: TGTGCCATCGGGACAGGGACCAACGAGCAGTACTTC. The encoded protein is CAIGTGTNEQYF.

V usage is TRBV27 and J usage is TRBJ2-4, with 9 bases matching TRBD2. Per germline, CDR1 MNHEY and CDR2 SMNVEV (reference sequence). The CDR3 consists of 14 residues. V trimming: 2 bases; J trimming: 8 bases; junction bases outside the gene matches: 4. The DNA of the CDR3 is TGTGCCAGCAGTTTAGGCGGGGGGGCCTACATTCAGTACTTC. This sequence encodes CASSLGGGAYIQYF.

DNA for the CDR3: TGTGCCTGGAGTCTGGTAGGCGGCACAGATACGCAGTATTTT. Translation gives CAWSLVGGTDTQYF. The J gene is TRBJ2-3, the V gene TRBV30; unclear D gene. The CDR3 length is 14 residues. Trimming removed 2 bases from V and 1 base from J, with 10 bases in between. Germline loops: CDR1 GTSNPN, CDR2 SVGIG (reference sequence). The full variable domain, completed using reference TRBV30 and TRBJ2-3, is SQTIHQWPATLVQPVGSPLSLECTVEGTSNPNLYWYRQAAGRGLQLLFYSVGIGQISSEVPQNLSASRPQDRQFILSSKKLLLSDSGFYLCAWSLVGGTDTQYFGPGTRLTVL.

The chain carries TRBV11-2 and TRBJ1-1, with TRBD1 matching over 11 bases. The CDR3 has 15 residues. V shed 4 bases, J shed 0 bases, and the junction held 1 base outside the gene matches. The germline gives CDR1 SGHAT, CDR2 FQNNGV. The CDR3: CASSWTGGMNTEAFF. CDR3 nucleotides: TGTGCCAGCAGCTGGACAGGGGGCATGAACACTGAAGCTTTCTTT.

This chain uses TRBV16 with TRBJ1-1; 7 nucleotides agree with TRBD1. Looked up from germline, CDR1 is KGHSY and CDR2 is FQNENV. V dropped 4 bases and J dropped 5; count of bases not matched to a gene: 7. This CDR3 is 14 amino acids long. The CDR3 DNA sequence: TGTGCCAGCAGCCCACACAGGGGTGGGACTGAAGCTTTCTTT. As protein: CASSPHRGGTEAFF.

The V gene is TRBV19, the J gene TRBJ1-2, with TRBD1 matching over 8 bases. The CDR3 has 14 residues. Germline V lookup: CDR1 LNHDA, CDR2 SQIVND (reference sequence). Losses at the gene ends were 7 bases for V and 4 bases for J; bases not matched to a gene: 8. The CDR3 DNA is TGTGCCAGTACCTTCGGGCAGGGGGCCTATGGCTACACCTTC. This translates into CASTFGQGAYGYTF.